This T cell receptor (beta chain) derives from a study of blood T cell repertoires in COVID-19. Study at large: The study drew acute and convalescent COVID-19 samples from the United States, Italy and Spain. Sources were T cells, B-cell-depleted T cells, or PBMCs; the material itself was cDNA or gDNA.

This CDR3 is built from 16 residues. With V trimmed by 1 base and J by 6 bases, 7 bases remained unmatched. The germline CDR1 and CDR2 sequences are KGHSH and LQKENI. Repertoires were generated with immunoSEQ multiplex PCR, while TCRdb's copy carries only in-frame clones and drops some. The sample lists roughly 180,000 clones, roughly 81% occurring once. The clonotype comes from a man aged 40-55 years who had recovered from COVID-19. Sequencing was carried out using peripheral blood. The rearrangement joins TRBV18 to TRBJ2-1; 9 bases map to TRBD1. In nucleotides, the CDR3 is TGTGCCAGCTCACCACGGGACAGGGATGCGACCAATGAGCAGTTCTTC. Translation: CASSPRDRDATNEQFF.